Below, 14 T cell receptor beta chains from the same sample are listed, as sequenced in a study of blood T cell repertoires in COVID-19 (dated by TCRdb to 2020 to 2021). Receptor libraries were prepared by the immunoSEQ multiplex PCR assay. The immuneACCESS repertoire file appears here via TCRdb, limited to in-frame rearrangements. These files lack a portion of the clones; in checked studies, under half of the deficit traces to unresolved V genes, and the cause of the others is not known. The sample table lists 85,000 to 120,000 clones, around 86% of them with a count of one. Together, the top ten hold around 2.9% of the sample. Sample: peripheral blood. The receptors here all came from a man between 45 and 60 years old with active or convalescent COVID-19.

The DNA of the CDR3 is TGCGCCAGCAGTGAGTCGGGGGGGCATTTAAATTATGGCTACACCTTC. Translated: CASSESGGHLNYGYTF. V gene TRBV10-1 combines with J gene TRBJ1-2; D may be TRBD1 (6 bases). V was trimmed by 0 bases and J by 5 bases, leaving 16 bases between them. Germline CDR1 is WNHNN and CDR2 is SYGVQD (reference sequence). The CDR3 runs to 16 residues.

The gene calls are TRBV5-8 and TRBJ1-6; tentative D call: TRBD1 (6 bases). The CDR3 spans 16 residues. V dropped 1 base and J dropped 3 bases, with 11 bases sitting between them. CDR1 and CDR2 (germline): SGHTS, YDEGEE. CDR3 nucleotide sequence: TGTGCCAGCAGCTTGATGGCAGGGGTCTATAATTCACCCCTCCACTTT. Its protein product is CASSLMAGVYNSPLHF. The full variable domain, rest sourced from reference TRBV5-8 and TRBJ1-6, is EAGVTQSPTHLIKTRGQQATLRCSPISGHTSVYWYQQALGLGLQFLLWYDEGEERNRGNFPPRFSGRQFPNYSSELNVNALELEDSALYLCASSLMAGVYNSPLHFGNGTRLTVT.

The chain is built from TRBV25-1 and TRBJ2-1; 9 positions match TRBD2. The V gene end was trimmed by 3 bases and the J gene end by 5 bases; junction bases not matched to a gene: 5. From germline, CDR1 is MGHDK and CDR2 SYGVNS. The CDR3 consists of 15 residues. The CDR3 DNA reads TGTGCCAGCAGTGAGGCGGGGGGGCCCCACAATGAGCAGTTCTTC. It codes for CASSEAGGPHNEQFF.

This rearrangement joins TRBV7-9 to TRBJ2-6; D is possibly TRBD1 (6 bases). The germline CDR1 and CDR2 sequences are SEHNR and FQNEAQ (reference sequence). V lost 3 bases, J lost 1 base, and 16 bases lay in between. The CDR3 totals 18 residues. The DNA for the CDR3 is TGTGCCAGCAGCTTCCCCGGGACACTATCTTCTGGGGCCAACGTCCTGACTTTC. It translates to CASSFPGTLSSGANVLTF.

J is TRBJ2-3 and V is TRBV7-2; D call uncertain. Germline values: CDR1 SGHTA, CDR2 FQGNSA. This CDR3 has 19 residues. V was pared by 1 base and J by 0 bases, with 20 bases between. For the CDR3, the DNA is TGTGCCAGCAGCTTAGGTGTCCTGTTCCTGACTCCTAGCACAGATACGCAGTATTTT. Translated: CASSLGVLFLTPSTDTQYF.

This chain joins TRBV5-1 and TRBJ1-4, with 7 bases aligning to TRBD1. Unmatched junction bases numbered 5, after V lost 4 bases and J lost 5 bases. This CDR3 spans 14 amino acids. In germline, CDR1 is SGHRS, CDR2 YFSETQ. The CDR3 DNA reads TGCGCCAGCAGCCCCCGGGACAGAAATGAAAAACTGTTTTTT. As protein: CASSPRDRNEKLFF.

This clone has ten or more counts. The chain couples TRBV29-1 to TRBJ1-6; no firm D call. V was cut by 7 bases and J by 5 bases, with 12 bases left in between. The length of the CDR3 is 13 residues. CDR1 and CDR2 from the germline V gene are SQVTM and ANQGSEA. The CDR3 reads CSAGREHNSPLHF. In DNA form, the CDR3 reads TGCAGCGCCGGGAGGGAACATAATTCACCCCTCCACTTT.

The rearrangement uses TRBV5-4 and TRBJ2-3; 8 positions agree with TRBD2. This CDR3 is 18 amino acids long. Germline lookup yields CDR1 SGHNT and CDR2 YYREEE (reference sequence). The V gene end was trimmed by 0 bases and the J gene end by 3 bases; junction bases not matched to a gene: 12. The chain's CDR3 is CASSLGGLLAATTDTQYF. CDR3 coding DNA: TGTGCCAGCAGCTTGGGCGGGCTACTAGCGGCGACGACAGATACGCAGTATTTT.

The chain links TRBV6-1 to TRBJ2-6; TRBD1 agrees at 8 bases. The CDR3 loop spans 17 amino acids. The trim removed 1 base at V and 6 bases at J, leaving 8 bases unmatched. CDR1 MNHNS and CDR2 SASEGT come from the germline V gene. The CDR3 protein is CASSEGSRGRMANVLTF. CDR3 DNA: TGTGCCAGCAGTGAAGGTAGCAGGGGGCGCATGGCCAACGTCCTGACTTTC.

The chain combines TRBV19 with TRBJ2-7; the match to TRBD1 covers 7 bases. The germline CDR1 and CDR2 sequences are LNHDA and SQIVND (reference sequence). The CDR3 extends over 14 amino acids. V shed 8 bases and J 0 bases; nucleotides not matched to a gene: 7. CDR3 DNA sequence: TGTGCCAGTGCCGGGACAGCGAGCTCCTACGAGCAGTACTTC. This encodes CASAGTASSYEQYF.

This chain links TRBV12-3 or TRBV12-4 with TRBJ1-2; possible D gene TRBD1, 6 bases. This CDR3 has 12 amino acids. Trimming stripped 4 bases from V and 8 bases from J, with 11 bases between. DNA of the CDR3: TGTGCCAGCAGTTCAACAGGGCAAGGCTACACCTTC. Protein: CASSSTGQGYTF.

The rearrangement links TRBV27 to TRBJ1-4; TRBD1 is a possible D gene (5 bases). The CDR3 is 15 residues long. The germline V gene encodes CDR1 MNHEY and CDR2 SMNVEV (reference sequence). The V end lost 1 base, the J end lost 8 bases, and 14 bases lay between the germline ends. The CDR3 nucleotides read TGTGCCAGCAGTTTATTGGCGCGGGGACCCGAAAAACTGTTTTTT. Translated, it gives CASSLLARGPEKLFF.

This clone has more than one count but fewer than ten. The CDR3 spells CSARQATNEKLFF. The DNA for the CDR3 is TGCAGCGCACGACAGGCAACTAATGAAAAACTGTTTTTT. V is TRBV29-1 and J is TRBJ1-4; weak D call: TRBD1 (6 bases). In germline, CDR1 is SQVTM, CDR2 ANQGSEA. The CDR3 extends over 13 amino acids. Trimming removed 7 bases at V and 0 bases at J, with 9 bases between.

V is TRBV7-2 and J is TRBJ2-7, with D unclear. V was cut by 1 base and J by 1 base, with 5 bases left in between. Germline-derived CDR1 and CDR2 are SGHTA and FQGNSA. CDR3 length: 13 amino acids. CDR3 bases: TGTGCCAGCAGCTTAGACTTTTCCTACGAGCAGTACTTC. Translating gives CASSLDFSYEQYF. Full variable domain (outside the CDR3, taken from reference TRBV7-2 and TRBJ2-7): GAGVSQSPSNKVTEKGKDVELRCDPISGHTALYWYRQSLGQGLEFLIYFQGNSAPDKSGLPSDRFSAERTGGSVSTLTIQRTQQEDSAVYLCASSLDFSYEQYFGPGTRLTVT.